This TCR beta chain stems from a study of CD8+ T cells in alopecia areata. RNA, once extracted, was reverse transcribed into cDNA for use as the sequencing template. TCRdb keeps only in-frame clones here, not all; method: immunoSEQ multiplex PCR. The table lists 150,000 to 200,000 clones, about three fifths of them singletons. Sequencing input: CD4+ T cells sorted from blood. The receptor was isolated from a human donor in good health.

This CDR3 is CASSQELAGGFSNIQYF. In nucleotides, the CDR3 is TGCGCCAGCAGCCAAGAACTAGCGGGAGGTTTTTCGAACATTCAGTACTTC. The chain carries TRBV4-1 and TRBJ2-4; TRBD2 matches at 12 bases. V dropped 0 bases and J dropped 7; count of bases not matched to a gene: 7. The CDR3 totals 17 residues. Germline V gene lookup returns CDR1 MGHRA and CDR2 YSYEKL.